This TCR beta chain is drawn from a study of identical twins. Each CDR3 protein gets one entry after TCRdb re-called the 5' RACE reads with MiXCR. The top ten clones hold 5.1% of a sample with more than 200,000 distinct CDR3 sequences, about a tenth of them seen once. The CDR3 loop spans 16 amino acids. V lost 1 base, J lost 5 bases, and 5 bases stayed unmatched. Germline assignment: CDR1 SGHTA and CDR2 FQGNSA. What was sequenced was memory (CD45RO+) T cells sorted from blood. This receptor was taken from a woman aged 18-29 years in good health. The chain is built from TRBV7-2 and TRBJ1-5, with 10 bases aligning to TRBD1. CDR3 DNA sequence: TGTGCCAGCAGCTTAGTTACGGGACAGGGGTATCAGCCCCAGCATTTT. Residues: CASSLVTGQGYQPQHF.